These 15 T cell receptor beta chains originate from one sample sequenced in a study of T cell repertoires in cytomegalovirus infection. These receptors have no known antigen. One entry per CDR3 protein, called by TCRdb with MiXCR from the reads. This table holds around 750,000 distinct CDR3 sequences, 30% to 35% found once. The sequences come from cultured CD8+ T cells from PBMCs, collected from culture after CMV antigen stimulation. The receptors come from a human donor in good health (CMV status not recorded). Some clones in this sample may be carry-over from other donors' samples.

The DNA for the CDR3 is TGTGCCAGCAGTTACTCGAGGGACAGGGGATTGAACACTGAAGCTTTCTTT. It is translated as CASSYSRDRGLNTEAFF. The chain is built from TRBV6-2 or TRBV6-3 and TRBJ1-1; 10 nucleotides align to TRBD1. V lost 0 bases, J lost 0 bases, and 4 bases stayed unmatched. Germline values: CDR1 MNHEY, CDR2 SVGEGT. The CDR3 is made up of 17 amino acids.

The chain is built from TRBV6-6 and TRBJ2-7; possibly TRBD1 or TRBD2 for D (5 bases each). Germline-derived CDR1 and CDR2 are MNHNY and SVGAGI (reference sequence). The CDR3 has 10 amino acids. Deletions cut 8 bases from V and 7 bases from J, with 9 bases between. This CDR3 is CASGWGEQYV. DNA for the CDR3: TGTGCCAGCGGTTGGGGGGAGCAGTACGTC.

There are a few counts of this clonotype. CDR3 protein: CASGQRGQGYNYGYTF. The DNA of the CDR3 is TGTGCCAGCGGACAAAGGGGACAGGGGTACAACTATGGCTACACCTTC. The rearrangement uses TRBV7-9 and TRBJ1-2; TRBD1 matches at 10 bases. The CDR3 covers 16 residues. Trimming took 8 bases from V and 2 from J; bases not matched to a gene: 11. Germline loops: CDR1 SEHNR, CDR2 FQNEAQ (reference sequence).

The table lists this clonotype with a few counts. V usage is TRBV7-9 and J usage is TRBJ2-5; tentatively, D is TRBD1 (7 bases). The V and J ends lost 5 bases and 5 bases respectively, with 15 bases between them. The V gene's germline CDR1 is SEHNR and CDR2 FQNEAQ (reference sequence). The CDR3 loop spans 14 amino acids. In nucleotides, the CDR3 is TGTGCCAGCAGCCCCCCAGGGGGGAAGGAGACCCAGTACTTC. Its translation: CASSPPGGKETQYF.

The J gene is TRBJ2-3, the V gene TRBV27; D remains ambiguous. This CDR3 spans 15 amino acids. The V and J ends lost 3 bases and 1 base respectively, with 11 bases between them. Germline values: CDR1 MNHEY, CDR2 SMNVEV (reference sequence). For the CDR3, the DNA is TGTGCCAGCAGTTTTCAAGGCGGTCGCACAGATACGCAGTATTTT. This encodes CASSFQGGRTDTQYF.

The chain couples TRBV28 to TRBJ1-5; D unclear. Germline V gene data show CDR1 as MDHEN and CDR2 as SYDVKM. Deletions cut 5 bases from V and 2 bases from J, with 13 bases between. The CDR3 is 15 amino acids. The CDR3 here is CASSIYSTGNQPQHF. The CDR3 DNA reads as TGTGCCAGCAGTATCTATAGCACCGGCAATCAGCCCCAGCATTTT.

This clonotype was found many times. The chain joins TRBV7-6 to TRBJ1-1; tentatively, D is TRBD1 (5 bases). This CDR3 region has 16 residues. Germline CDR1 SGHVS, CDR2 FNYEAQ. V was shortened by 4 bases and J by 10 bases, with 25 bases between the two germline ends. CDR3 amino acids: CASSSTGGTDSMGAFF. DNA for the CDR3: TGTGCCAGCAGCTCCACGGGGGGGACGGATTCGATGGGAGCTTTCTTT. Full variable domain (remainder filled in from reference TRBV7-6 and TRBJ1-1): GAGVSQSPRYKVTKRGQDVALRCDPISGHVSLYWYRQALGQGPEFLTYFNYEAQQDKSGLPNDRFSAERPEGSISTLTIQRTEQRDSAMYRCASSSTGGTDSMGAFFGQGTRLTVV.

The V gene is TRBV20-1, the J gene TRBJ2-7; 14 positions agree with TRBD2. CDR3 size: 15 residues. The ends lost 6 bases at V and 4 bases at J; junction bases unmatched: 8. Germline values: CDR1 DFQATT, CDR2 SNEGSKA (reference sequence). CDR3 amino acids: CSARTSGGTVYEQYV. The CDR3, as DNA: TGCAGTGCCAGGACTAGCGGGGGGACGGTATACGAGCAGTACGTC.

This CDR3 is CASSPVSGGFYNEQFF. The CDR3 DNA reads TGTGCCAGTAGTCCCGTTTCGGGGGGCTTCTACAATGAGCAGTTCTTC. J is TRBJ2-1 and V is TRBV19; possibly TRBD2 for D (7 bases). Per germline, CDR1 LNHDA and CDR2 SQIVND (reference sequence). This CDR3 spans 16 amino acids. Between the trimmed V and J ends, which lost 5 bases and 3 bases, there was a span of 17 bases.

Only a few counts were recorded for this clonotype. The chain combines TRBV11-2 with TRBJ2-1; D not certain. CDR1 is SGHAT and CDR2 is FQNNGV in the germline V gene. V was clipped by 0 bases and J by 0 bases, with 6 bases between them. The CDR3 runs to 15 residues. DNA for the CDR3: TGTGCCAGCAGCTTAGATGAGAGCTCCTACAATGAGCAGTTCTTC. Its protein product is CASSLDESSYNEQFF.

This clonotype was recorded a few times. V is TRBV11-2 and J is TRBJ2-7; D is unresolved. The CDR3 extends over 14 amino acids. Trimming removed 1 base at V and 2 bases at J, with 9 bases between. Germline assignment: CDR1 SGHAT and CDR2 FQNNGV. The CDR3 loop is CASSLGLRTYEQYF. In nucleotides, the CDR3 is TGTGCCAGCAGCTTAGGGCTGAGAACCTACGAGCAGTACTTC.

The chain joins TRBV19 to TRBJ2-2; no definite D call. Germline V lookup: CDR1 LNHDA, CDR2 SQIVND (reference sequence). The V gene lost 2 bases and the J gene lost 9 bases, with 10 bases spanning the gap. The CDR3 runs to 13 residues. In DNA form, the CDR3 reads TGTGCCAGTAGTATATTAGGCGGCTGGGAGCTGTTTTTT. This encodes CASSILGGWELFF.

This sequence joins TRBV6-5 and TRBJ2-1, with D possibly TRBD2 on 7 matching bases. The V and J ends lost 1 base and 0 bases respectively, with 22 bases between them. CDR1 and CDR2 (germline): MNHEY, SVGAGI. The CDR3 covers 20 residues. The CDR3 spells CASSYYNGGPFGTSYNEQFF. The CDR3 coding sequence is TGTGCCAGCAGTTACTATAACGGGGGGCCTTTTGGAACCTCCTACAATGAGCAGTTCTTC.

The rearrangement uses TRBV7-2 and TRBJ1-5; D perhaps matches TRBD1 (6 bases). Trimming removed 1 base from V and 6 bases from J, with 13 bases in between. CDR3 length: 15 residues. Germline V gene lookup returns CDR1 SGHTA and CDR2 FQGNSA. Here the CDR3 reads CASSLDREISQPQHF. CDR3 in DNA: TGTGCCAGCAGCTTAGACAGGGAGATAAGTCAGCCCCAGCATTTT.

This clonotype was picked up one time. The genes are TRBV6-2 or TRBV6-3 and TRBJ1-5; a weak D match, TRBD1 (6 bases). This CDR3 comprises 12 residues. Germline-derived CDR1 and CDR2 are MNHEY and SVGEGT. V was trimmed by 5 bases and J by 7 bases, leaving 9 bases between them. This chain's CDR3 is CASSKGGQPQHF. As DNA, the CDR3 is TGTGCCAGCAGTAAAGGGGGGCAGCCCCAGCATTTT.